Described below is a single T cell receptor beta chain sequence and its context. This sample was taken from a study of blood T cell repertoires in COVID-19. Study at large: Collection of acute and convalescent COVID-19 samples took place in the United States, Italy and Spain. T cells, B-cell-depleted T cells, or PBMCs provided the cDNA or gDNA that served as material.

Per the authors' pipeline: The assay estimated nucleated cells by amplifying reference gene primers. The protocol was immunoSEQ multiplex PCR, while the TCRdb copy is restricted to in-frame clones and leaves out a portion. For V, J and clone size, that table is used; D and trimming come from the DNA. The sample shows roughly 150,000 clones, roughly 85% of them seen only once. Germline V gene data show CDR1 as SGHAT and CDR2 as FQNNGV. The CDR3 length is 14 residues. V was clipped by 5 bases and J by 11 bases; unmatched bases: 10. This sequence was found in a man between 50 and 59 years old with acute or convalescent COVID-19. The rearrangement uses TRBV11-2 and TRBJ2-4; 9 bases fit TRBD1. Sample: peripheral blood. Here the CDR3 DNA reads TGTGCCAGCAGCCTGGGCGGGACAGGGTTTTTTCAGTACTTC. As protein: CASSLGGTGFFQYF.